Presented here are 32 T cell receptor beta chains from one specimen sequenced in a study of OX40 agonist ivuxolimab in advanced cancers. Using immunoSEQ multiplex PCR, the repertoire was profiled, and TCRdb retains in-frame clones only, with some absent. Of approximately 65,000 clones in the sample, about 92% were seen once. The sample in question was CD4+ or CD8+ T cells sorted from blood, obtained in a trial of the OX40 agonist ivuxolimab. Receptors were obtained from an adult with an advanced solid tumor such as melanoma, head and neck, liver or kidney cancer.

There are a few counts of this clone. The rearrangement joins TRBV5-4 to TRBJ1-1; TRBD1 might be the D (5 bases). CDR1 and CDR2 (germline): SGHNT, YYREEE (reference sequence). V dropped 4 bases and J dropped 4 bases, with 11 bases sitting between them. This CDR3 has 13 amino acids. The CDR3: CASSLSGGTEAFF. CDR3 sequence (DNA): TGTGCCAGCAGCCTCTCGGGGGGCACTGAAGCTTTCTTT. Supplemented by reference TRBV5-4 and TRBJ1-1, the full variable domain reads ETGVTQSPTHLIKTRGQQVTLRCSSQSGHNTVSWYQQALGQGPQFIFQYYREEENGRGNFPPRFSGLQFPNYSSELNVNALELDDSALYLCASSLSGGTEAFFGQGTRLTVV.

CDR3 DNA: TGCGCCAGCAGCCAACCTAACGGACAGGGGATCTACGAGCAGTACTTC. Its translation is CASSQPNGQGIYEQYF. The chain uses TRBV4-1 and TRBJ2-7, with TRBD1 matching over 9 bases. V lost 2 bases to trimming and J lost 3 bases; unmatched junction nucleotides: 8. The CDR3 runs to 16 residues. The V gene's germline CDR1 is MGHRA and CDR2 YSYEKL.

The rearrangement links TRBV9 to TRBJ2-5, with TRBD2 as a possible D gene (5 bases). The length of the CDR3 is 13 residues. Germline V gene lookup returns CDR1 SGDLS and CDR2 YYNGEE. V lost 0 bases and J 4 bases, leaving 7 bases between the germline ends. Here the CDR3 reads CASSVGERETQYF. The CDR3 DNA follows: TGTGCCAGCAGCGTAGGGGAGAGAGAGACCCAGTACTTC.

V gene TRBV25-1 combines with J gene TRBJ2-7; TRBD1 aligns across 8 bases. Looked up from germline, CDR1 is MGHDK and CDR2 is SYGVNS. V shed 2 bases and J 5 bases; nucleotides not matched to a gene: 8. The CDR3 spans 15 residues. The CDR3 nucleotides are TGTGCCAGCAGTGAACCCGGACAGGGAGAGGACGAGCAGTACTTC. This gives the protein CASSEPGQGEDEQYF.

The V and J genes are TRBV6-5 and TRBJ2-6, with D possibly being TRBD2 (6 bases). Germline loops: CDR1 MNHEY, CDR2 SVGAGI. The CDR3 loop spans 15 amino acids. Trimming took 4 bases from V and 1 from J, leaving 8 bases between them. Written as DNA, the CDR3 is TGTGCCAGCAGTTCTGCGGGGTCTGGGGCCAACGTCCTGACTTTC. Encoded protein: CASSSAGSGANVLTF.

The chain is built from TRBV5-4 and TRBJ2-3; 11 positions match TRBD2. V shed 4 bases, J shed 5 bases, and the junction held 6 bases outside the gene matches. Germline assignment: CDR1 SGHNT and CDR2 YYREEE (reference sequence). This CDR3 contains 15 residues. CDR3 coding DNA: TGTGCCAGCAGCCCACTAGCGGGGGTACGAGATACGCAGTATTTT. This encodes CASSPLAGVRDTQYF.

The V call is TRBV6-5, the J call TRBJ1-6; a possible D gene is TRBD1 (6 bases). CDR3 length: 14 residues. The V gene lost 7 bases and the J gene lost 8 bases, with 15 bases spanning the gap. Germline values: CDR1 MNHEY, CDR2 SVGAGI. The CDR3 coding sequence is TGTGCCAGCAAACGACAGGCGGGATATTCACCCCTCCACTTT. It codes for CASKRQAGYSPLHF.

This CDR3 reads CASSLAVLENTGELFF. CDR3 coding DNA: TGTGCCAGCAGCTTAGCAGTTTTGGAGAACACCGGGGAGCTGTTTTTT. This chain links TRBV7-2 with TRBJ2-2, with D unclear. The V gene lost 0 bases and the J gene lost 1 base, with 9 bases spanning the gap. Germline V CDR1 and CDR2: SGHTA, FQGNSA. The length of the CDR3 is 16 residues.

The V gene is TRBV2, the J gene TRBJ2-5; 10 nucleotides agree with TRBD2. The germline V gene encodes CDR1 SNHLY and CDR2 FYNNEI. The CDR3 has 16 amino acids. V was clipped by 5 bases and J by 2 bases; unmatched bases: 8. The CDR3 DNA is TGTGCCAGCAGTTTAGCTAGGACTAGCGGACAAGAGACCCAGTACTTC. This codes for CASSLARTSGQETQYF.

The chain carries TRBV25-1 and TRBJ1-2; possibly TRBD1 for D (5 bases). Germline V CDR1 and CDR2: MGHDK, SYGVNS. The V gene lost 2 bases and the J gene lost 10 bases, with 14 bases spanning the gap. The CDR3 length is 13 residues. The CDR3 is CASSERGGFAYTF. CDR3 bases: TGTGCCAGCAGTGAACGGGGGGGATTCGCCTACACCTTC.

This clone has just one count. The chain couples TRBV11-1 to TRBJ1-1, with 7 bases lining up with TRBD1. The CDR3 is made up of 13 amino acids. The germline V gene has CDR1 SGHAT and CDR2 FQDESV (reference sequence). V trimming: 4 bases; J trimming: 8 bases; junction bases outside the gene matches: 7. CDR3 nucleotides: TGTGCCAGCAGCTCGACAGGGTTGAAGGAAGCTTTCTTT. It yields the protein CASSSTGLKEAFF.

This chain uses TRBV10-3 with TRBJ2-1; D possibly corresponds to TRBD2 (5 bases). The germline gives CDR1 ENHRY, CDR2 SYGVKD. The V and J ends lost 10 bases and 7 bases respectively, with 14 bases between them. CDR3 size: 12 residues. This chain's CDR3 is CATQLPGNEQFF. The CDR3 DNA sequence: TGTGCCACGCAGCTTCCGGGGAATGAGCAGTTCTTC.

The V call is TRBV5-1, the J call TRBJ2-2; no firm D call. Germline values: CDR1 SGHRS, CDR2 YFSETQ. The V and J ends lost 4 bases and 4 bases respectively, with 11 bases between them. The CDR3 sequence is 14 residues long. Written as DNA, the CDR3 is TGCGCCAGCAGCGATCCGGATCGCACCGGGGAGCTGTTTTTT. Its protein product is CASSDPDRTGELFF.

V gene TRBV6-6 combines with J gene TRBJ2-5, with 8 bases matching TRBD1. The CDR3 is 15 residues long. From germline, CDR1 is MNHNY and CDR2 SVGAGI (reference sequence). With 6 bases clipped from V and 2 bases from J, the junction kept 8 bases outside the gene matches. The DNA for the CDR3 is TGTGCCAGCAGCCCCGCAGGGGGCAGTCAAGAGACCCAGTACTTC. This encodes CASSPAGGSQETQYF.

The chain uses TRBV12-2 and TRBJ1-1; the D call TRBD1 from the table was never checked on the DNA. TRBV12-2 is termed a pseudogene. CDR3 length: 18 amino acids. The CDR3 coding sequence is TGTGCAAGTCGCTTAGTGTCCCGGGACAGGGTTTGGGGCACTGAAGCTTTCTTT. Protein sequence: CASRLVSRDRVWGTEAFF.

The chain joins TRBV18 to TRBJ2-3, with 7 bases lining up with TRBD2. CDR3 length equals 17 residues. CDR1 is KGHSH and CDR2 is LQKENI in the germline V gene. V lost 3 bases and J lost 2; bases outside the gene matches: 11. CDR3 DNA sequence: TGTGCCAGCTCACCCCGGGGGAGCGGGGAGATCACAGATACGCAGTATTTT. It specifies CASSPRGSGEITDTQYF.

The chain uses TRBV4-2 and TRBJ1-5; TRBD1 is a possible D gene (5 bases). This CDR3 region has 17 residues. Germline V gene lookup returns CDR1 LGHNA and CDR2 YNFKEQ. The ends were cut back, 0 bases at V and 1 base at J, with 13 bases in the middle. CDR3 nucleotides: TGTGCCAGCAGCCAAGAGACAGAAACGGTGAGCAATCAGCCCCAGCATTTT. Residues: CASSQETETVSNQPQHF.

This rearrangement joins TRBV19 to TRBJ1-1, with 10 bases that match TRBD1. The trim removed 7 bases at V and 1 base at J, leaving 3 bases unmatched. The CDR3 covers 14 residues. Germline values: CDR1 LNHDA, CDR2 SQIVND (reference sequence). The CDR3, as DNA: TGTGCCAGTATCCGGGACAGGGGGAACACTGAAGCTTTCTTT. It is translated as CASIRDRGNTEAFF.

The chain has TRBV6-1 and TRBJ2-1, with D perhaps TRBD1 or TRBD2 (5 bases each). Germline values: CDR1 MNHNS, CDR2 SASEGT. The CDR3 has 16 residues. The germline V and J ends were trimmed by 0 bases and 2 bases, with 11 bases remaining between them. The CDR3 loop is CASSEASGPPYNEQFF. CDR3 nucleotides: TGTGCCAGCAGTGAAGCTTCGGGACCCCCCTACAATGAGCAGTTCTTC.

The chain recombines TRBV5-1 with TRBJ2-7; 10 bases match TRBD1. V trimming: 4 bases; J trimming: 4 bases; junction bases outside the gene matches: 8. In germline, CDR1 is SGHRS, CDR2 YFSETQ. The CDR3 runs to 15 residues. CDR3 amino acids: CASSPGQGLIYEQYF. The CDR3 DNA follows: TGCGCCAGCAGCCCGGGACAGGGGCTAATATACGAGCAGTACTTC. Full variable domain (remainder filled in from reference TRBV5-1 and TRBJ2-7): KAGVTQTPRYLIKTRGQQVTLSCSPISGHRSVSWYQQTPGQGLQFLFEYFSETQRNKGNFPGRFSGRQFSNSRSEMNVSTLELGDSALYLCASSPGQGLIYEQYFGPGTRLTVT.

This sequence joins TRBV19 and TRBJ2-1; a possible D gene is TRBD2 (6 bases). Trimming took off 8 bases at V and 5 bases at J, with 22 bases between the two ends. CDR1 is LNHDA, CDR2 SQIVND, per germline (reference sequence). CDR3 length equals 16 residues. The CDR3 DNA reads as TGTGCCAGTTCCCATACGGGACTTTTAAGTAACAATGAGCAGTTCTTC. This codes for CASSHTGLLSNNEQFF. The full variable domain, its missing parts supplied by reference TRBV19 and TRBJ2-1, is DGGITQSPKYLFRKEGQNVTLSCEQNLNHDAMYWYRQDPGQGLRLIYYSQIVNDFQKGDIAEGYSVSREKKESFPLTVTSAQKNPTAFYLCASSHTGLLSNNEQFFGPGTRLTVL.

The gene calls are TRBV5-1 and TRBJ1-3; D unresolved. Germline values: CDR1 SGHRS, CDR2 YFSETQ. The CDR3 runs 14 residues. V gave up 0 bases and J gave up 2 bases, with 6 bases separating them. The CDR3 DNA follows: TGCGCCAGCAGCTTGGAAGGGACTGGAAACACCATATATTTT. It codes for CASSLEGTGNTIYF.

The V gene is TRBV6-6, the J gene TRBJ2-2; D not certain. Germline-derived CDR1 and CDR2 are MNHNY and SVGAGI (reference sequence). The V and J ends lost 2 bases and 7 bases respectively, with 5 bases between them. There are 12 residues in the CDR3. The CDR3 reads CASSYGNGELFF. The DNA for the CDR3 is TGTGCCAGCAGTTACGGGAACGGGGAGCTGTTTTTT.

V usage is TRBV4-1 and J usage is TRBJ1-1; no clear D gene. The V gene's germline CDR1 is MGHRA and CDR2 YSYEKL. The CDR3 has 13 amino acids. Trimming took off 0 bases at V and 10 bases at J, with 12 bases between the two ends. DNA for the CDR3: TGCGCCAGCAGCCAAGAGCGCGGGCTCTCAGCTTTCTTT. The encoded protein is CASSQERGLSAFF.

The V call is TRBV30, the J call TRBJ2-5; tentatively, D is TRBD1 or TRBD2 (7 bases each). Germline CDR1 GTSNPN, CDR2 SVGIG (reference sequence). CDR3 length: 13 amino acids. V lost 7 bases and J lost 5, with 17 bases in between. The CDR3 region is CAFQGGVAETQYF. The DNA of the CDR3 is TGTGCCTTCCAGGGGGGGGTGGCGGAGACCCAGTACTTC.

The rearrangement links TRBV5-1 to TRBJ1-1; 8 bases map to TRBD1. The CDR3 has 16 amino acids. Germline V gene sequence: CDR1 SGHRS, CDR2 YFSETQ. V lost 0 bases and J lost 1; bases outside the gene matches: 5. CDR3 residues: CASSLAQGAGNTEAFF. CDR3 DNA sequence: TGCGCCAGCAGCTTGGCCCAGGGGGCCGGGAACACTGAAGCTTTCTTT.

As DNA, the CDR3 is TGTGCCAGCAGCGACCGGGACAGGGGGCATGGCTACACCTTC. Amino acids: CASSDRDRGHGYTF. The chain combines TRBV2 with TRBJ1-2, with TRBD1 matching 12 bases. This CDR3 has 14 residues. V lost 6 bases and J lost 6; bases outside the gene matches: 5. Germline values: CDR1 SNHLY, CDR2 FYNNEI. The whole variable domain, filled in from reference TRBV2 and TRBJ1-2, reads EPEVTQTPSHQVTQMGQEVILRCVPISNHLYFYWYRQILGQKVEFLVSFYNNEISEKSEIFDDQFSVERPDGSNFTLKIRSTKLEDSAMYFCASSDRDRGHGYTFGSGTRLTVV.

The CDR3: CASSASDRGSGNTIYF. For the CDR3, the DNA is TGCGCCAGCAGTGCCTCGGACAGGGGATCTGGAAACACCATATATTTT. This sequence joins TRBV10-1 and TRBJ1-3; 9 bases map to TRBD1. After removal of 4 bases from V and 1 base from J, the junction contained 5 bases not matched to a gene. CDR1 and CDR2 from the germline V gene are WNHNN and SYGVQD (reference sequence). CDR3 length: 16 amino acids.

The genes are TRBV27 and TRBJ2-3; TRBD2 agrees at 10 bases. The length of the CDR3 is 18 residues. With 5 bases clipped from V and 1 base from J, the junction kept 12 bases outside the gene matches. Germline values: CDR1 MNHEY, CDR2 SMNVEV (reference sequence). The CDR3 coding sequence is TGTGCCAGCAGTACCCAAGCGGGGGGGCAGCCTGGCACAGATACGCAGTATTTT. Translating gives CASSTQAGGQPGTDTQYF.

J is TRBJ1-1 and V is TRBV2, with a tentative D call TRBD1 (5 bases). Germline values: CDR1 SNHLY, CDR2 FYNNEI. Trimming removed 9 bases at V and 5 bases at J, with 19 bases between. The CDR3 runs 14 residues. The CDR3 region is CASLTGGARTEAFF. DNA for the CDR3: TGTGCCAGTCTAACGGGCGGGGCGCGGACTGAAGCTTTCTTT.

The V call is TRBV7-9, the J call TRBJ2-4; D is uncertain. CDR1 is SEHNR, CDR2 FQNEAQ, per germline (reference sequence). Trimming shortened V by 1 base and J by 6 bases, and 7 bases separated the two germline ends. The CDR3 is 13 amino acids. For the CDR3, the DNA is TGTGCCAGCAGCTTAGAATCATCAAACATTCAGTACTTC. Translation: CASSLESSNIQYF.

The V call is TRBV30, the J call TRBJ1-3; D may be TRBD1 (5 bases). Germline V gene lookup returns CDR1 GTSNPN and CDR2 SVGIG (reference sequence). This CDR3 is built from 17 residues. V lost 0 bases and J lost 4, with 19 bases in between. CDR3 in DNA: TGTGCCTGGAGTGTGCTTATCGGGACGGCGATGGGAAACACCATATATTTT. Its protein product is CAWSVLIGTAMGNTIYF.